This T cell receptor (beta chain) was documented in a study of blood T cell repertoires in COVID-19 (dated by TCRdb to 2020 to 2022). Regarding the complete study: Collaborator samples came from the United States, Italy and Spain and covered acute and convalescent phases of COVID-19. A de-identified subject ID, COVID-19 status, age in years and sex were almost always included in the sample metadata. The samples were drawn from two sources: the first 160 participants of the ongoing ImmuneRACE study, and 1,000 to 1,500 subjects contributed by 6 global collaborators. The dataset comprised deeply sampled blood TCRbeta repertoires from subjects exposed to, actively infected with, or recovered from COVID-19. The prospective study material was composed of cDNA or gDNA derived from T cells, B-cell-depleted T cells, or PBMCs. Where available, HLA class I and class II types were taken from metadata supplied by the sample provider and were not determined by assay-based typing. The repertoires were released in a freely available public database meant as a resource for research on the immune response to SARS-CoV-2.

General conclusions and limits of the study: Clinical and demographic metadata were provided uncurated, with the amount varying by source and participant.

TCRbeta CDR3 regions were amplified from genomic DNA using the immunoSEQ Assay, a bias-controlled multiplex PCR. The study's own analysis went as follows. The number of nucleated cells in each sample was estimated from the amplification of reference gene primers within the assay. Sequence reads were collapsed and filtered to measure the absolute abundance of every unique TCRbeta CDR3 rearrangement. For each sample, productive Simpson clonality was calculated by taking the square root of Simpson's diversity index across productive rearrangements. TCRdb holds this immuneACCESS table with in-frame rearrangements only. Some clones are missing; in checked studies, unresolved V genes explain under half, and the rest has no known cause. That table supplies the V and J calls and clone size; D and trimming were determined from the DNA. This sample has some 60,000 clones in its table, and about four fifths of those were observed once. The top ten constitute about 3.5% of the sample.

Notes on this clone: Its antigen is still unknown. The input lacks base qualities; no much larger clone sits a single base away.

The CDR3 sequence holds 15 residues, the cysteine and phenylalanine included. Only CDR3 DNA is held: 45 bases, read in frame from base 1. The germline V gene yields SGHTA for CDR1 and FQGNSA for CDR2. Trimming takes 5 bases off V and 3 bases off J; junction bases not matched to a gene: 5. Each collaborating institution followed its own protocols to collect whole blood in K2EDTA tubes. For TCRbeta analysis, collaborator samples were shipped as frozen whole blood, as isolated PBMCs, or as DNA extracted from either sample type. The receptor's source is a woman over 75 with acute or convalescent COVID-19. The chain was built from TRBV7-2 and TRBJ2-7, with 12 junctional bases fitting TRBD2. The specimen was peripheral blood. The CDR3 region reads CASSGGLAGNYEQYF. The nucleotide sequence reads TGTGCCAGCAGCGGCGGACTAGCGGGGAACTACGAGCAGTACTTC. Extended through the reference TRBV7-2 and TRBJ2-7 proteins, this CDR3 yields the full variable domain: GAGVSQSPSNKVTEKGKDVELRCDPISGHTALYWYRQSLGQGLEFLIYFQGNSAPDKSGLPSDRFSAERTGGSVSTLTIQRTQQEDSAVYLCASSGGLAGNYEQYFGPGTRLTVT.